This is a list of T cell receptor beta chains from one sample in a study of CD8+ T cells in alopecia areata. Repertoires were generated with immunoSEQ multiplex PCR, while TCRdb's copy carries only in-frame clones and drops some. The sample lists about 140,000 clones; about two thirds were seen once. Sequencing was carried out using CD8+ T cells sorted from blood. Every receptor here comes from a human donor in good health. CDR3s include the opening cysteine and the closing phenylalanine or tryptophan. The D gene is left open where the match is weak. Clone size is shown for a subset of rows, as once, few, many or a class of expanded clone.

TRBV4-1,.,.,TRBJ2-2,TGCGCCAGCAGCCAAGGAGGGGGGACAGCCGGGGAGCTGTTTTTT,CASSQGGGTAGELFF
TRBV29-1,TRBD1,few,TRBJ2-6,TGCAGCGTTATAAGCAGGGGGCGCTTCTCTGGGGCCAACGTCCTGACTTTC,CSVISRGRFSGANVLTF
TRBV15,.,.,TRBJ1-1,TGTGCCACCAGCCCGCGGCGAGCGGCGAGGACAGTTGAAGCTTTCTTT,CATSPRRAARTVEAFF
TRBV27,.,.,TRBJ2-7,TGTGCCAGCAGCGGGACATTTCACGAGCAGTACTTC,CASSGTFHEQYF
TRBV7-2,TRBD2,few,TRBJ2-2,TGTGCCAGCAGCCTCCGGGGGGGCACCGGGGAGCTGTTTTTT,CASSLRGGTGELFF
TRBV29-1,.,few,TRBJ2-7,TGCAGCGTTGGAGGGAAGAGACAGCCCTTCTACGAGCAGTACTTC,CSVGGKRQPFYEQYF
TRBV20-1,TRBD2,.,TRBJ2-1,TGCAGCGGAACTAGCGTGAATGAGCAGTTCTTC,CSGTSVNEQFF
TRBV11-2,.,.,TRBJ2-7,TGTGCCAGCAGCTCCTACCGGGTGGGGGTCACCTACGAGCAGTACTTC,CASSSYRVGVTYEQYF
TRBV27,TRBD2,.,TRBJ2-7,TGTGCCAGCAGTTTGTTAAGCGGGAGGGCCTACGAGCAGTACTTC,CASSLLSGRAYEQYF
TRBV4-1,TRBD1,.,TRBJ2-7,TGCGCCAGCAGCCCCCGAGGGGACAGGGTGACCTCCGAGCAGTACTTC,CASSPRGDRVTSEQYF
TRBV29-1,TRBD2,.,TRBJ2-1,TGCAGCGTAACTAGCGGGAGTATCAATGAGCAGTTCTTC,CSVTSGSINEQFF
TRBV5-1,.,few,TRBJ2-3,TGCGCCAGCAGCTTGGCCGCTAGCAGCTTCACAGATACGCAGTATTTT,CASSLAASSFTDTQYF
TRBV7-9,.,.,TRBJ2-7,TGTGCCAGCAGCTCCCCGAGGGTTTTCGAGCAGTACTTC,CASSSPRVFEQYF
TRBV6-7,.,once,TRBJ2-5,TGTGCCATTCCGCGCCACCAAGAGACCCAGTACTTC,CAIPRHQETQYF
TRBV28,.,once,TRBJ2-7,TGTGCCAGCAGTTTAGAGCCCCGGGAGCAGTACTTC,CASSLEPREQYF
TRBV6-6,.,.,TRBJ2-7,TGTGCCAGCAGCCCCCTTGGGGACAAGAACTACGAGCAGTACTTC,CASSPLGDKNYEQYF
TRBV9,.,.,TRBJ2-1,TGTGCCAGCAGCGTAGTAGGAGCTACGGATGAGCAGTTCTTC,CASSVVGATDEQFF
TRBV5-1,.,.,TRBJ2-7,TGCGCCAGCAGCTTAGACGCCTACGAGCAGTACTTC,CASSLDAYEQYF
TRBV9,TRBD2,.,TRBJ2-3,TGTGCCAGCAGCGTCTCCATAGCGGGAGCGGGCACAGATACGCAGTATTTT,CASSVSIAGAGTDTQYF
TRBV14,TRBD1,.,TRBJ2-7,TGTGCCAGCGCACAAGGGAGGACAGGGATCGAGCAGTACTTC,CASAQGRTGIEQYF
TRBV5-1,.,.,TRBJ2-7,TGCGCCAGCAGCTTGGGGTTTGGCGGGGCGCGGCACGAGCAGTACTTC,CASSLGFGGARHEQYF
TRBV28,.,.,TRBJ2-1,TGTGCCAGCAGTTTATTCCAGGCGATACTCTCCTACAATGAGCAGTTCTTC,CASSLFQAILSYNEQFF
TRBV7-2,.,once,TRBJ2-3,TGTGCCAGCGGCCGCAGCGGGAGCACAGATACGCAGTATTTT,CASGRSGSTDTQYF
TRBV30,.,.,TRBJ1-5,TGTGCCTGGAGTCTGCCATATAGCAATCAGCCCCAGCATTTT,CAWSLPYSNQPQHF
TRBV27,.,.,TRBJ1-3,TGTGCCAGCAGTTCGGCTCGGGGCGCGGGAAACACCATATATTTT,CASSSARGAGNTIYF
TRBV20-1,.,.,TRBJ1-2,TGCAGTGCTAGAGCCGCAGTGGACGGCACCTTC,CSARAAVDGTF
TRBV25-1,TRBD1,.,TRBJ2-7,TGTGCCAGCAGCCGGGACAGTTCCTACGAGCAGTACTTC,CASSRDSSYEQYF
TRBV4-1,TRBD2,.,TRBJ2-7,TGCGCCAGCAGCCAAGATACTAGCGGGAGGACCAGACTGTACTTC,CASSQDTSGRTRLYF
TRBV30,.,.,TRBJ1-1,TGTGCCTGGAGAGGTCTTTCTGAAGCTTTCTTT,CAWRGLSEAFF
TRBV19,.,few,TRBJ1-5,TGTGCCAGTAGCGAACTTAGGACGGGTTATAGCAATCAGCCCCAGCATTTT,CASSELRTGYSNQPQHF
TRBV6-5,TRBD1,.,TRBJ2-5,TGTGCCAGCAGTCAGACAGGGATGGAAGAGACCCAGTACTTC,CASSQTGMEETQYF
TRBV11-2,.,.,TRBJ2-5,TGTGCCAGCAGCGATACTGGGCGGGGACAAGAGACCCAGTACTTC,CASSDTGRGQETQYF
TRBV6-5,TRBD2,.,TRBJ2-1,TGTGCCAGCAGAAATAGCGGGAGGGCGGCCAATGAGCAGTTCTTC,CASRNSGRAANEQFF
TRBV29-1,.,once,TRBJ1-2,TGCAGCGTTGAGACGAGGTATGGCTACACCTTC,CSVETRYGYTF
TRBV29-1,TRBD2,few,TRBJ2-3,TGCAGCGTGCCGGGACTAGCGGGCACAGATACGCAGTATTTT,CSVPGLAGTDTQYF
TRBV29-1,.,.,TRBJ2-2,TGCAGCGTTGAAGATGGGGTAACCGGGGAGCTGTTTTTT,CSVEDGVTGELFF
TRBV2,TRBD1,.,TRBJ2-1,TGTGCCAGCAGTCCCCCCGGGACAGGGGCCTACAATGAGCAGTTCTTC,CASSPPGTGAYNEQFF
TRBV27,.,.,TRBJ2-1,TGTTGCTCGACCCCCGCCGGGACCGTGAATGAGCAGTTCTTC,CCSTPAGTVNEQFF
TRBV29-1,.,.,TRBJ1-1,TGCAGCGGATGGGCAGAGAACACTGAAGCTTTCTTT,CSGWAENTEAFF
TRBV10-2,TRBD2,.,TRBJ2-1,TGCGCCAGCAGTGACCCTCTGACTAGCGGGAGTTTCGATGAGCAGTTCTTC,CASSDPLTSGSFDEQFF
TRBV6-6,TRBD2,.,TRBJ2-7,TGTGCCAGCAGATTTGCGGGAGACGAGCAGTACTTC,CASRFAGDEQYF